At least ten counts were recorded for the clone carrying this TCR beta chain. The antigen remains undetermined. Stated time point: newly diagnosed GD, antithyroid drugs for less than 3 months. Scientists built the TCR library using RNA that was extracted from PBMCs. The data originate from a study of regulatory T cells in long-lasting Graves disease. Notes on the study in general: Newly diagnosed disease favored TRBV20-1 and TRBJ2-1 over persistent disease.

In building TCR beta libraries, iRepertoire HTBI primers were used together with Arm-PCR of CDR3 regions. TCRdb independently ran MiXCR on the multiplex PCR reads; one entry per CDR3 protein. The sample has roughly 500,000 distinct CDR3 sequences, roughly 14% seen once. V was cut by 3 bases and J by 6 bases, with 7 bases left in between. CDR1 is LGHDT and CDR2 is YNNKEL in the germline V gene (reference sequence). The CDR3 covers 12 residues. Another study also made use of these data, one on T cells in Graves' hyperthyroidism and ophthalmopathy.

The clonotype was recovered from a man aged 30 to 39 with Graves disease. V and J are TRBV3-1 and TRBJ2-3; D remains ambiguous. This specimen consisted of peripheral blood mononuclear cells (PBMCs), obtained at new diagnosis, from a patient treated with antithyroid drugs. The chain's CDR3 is CASSHVGDTQYF. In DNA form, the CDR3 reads TGTGCCAGCAGCCATGTGGGGGATACGCAGTATTTT.